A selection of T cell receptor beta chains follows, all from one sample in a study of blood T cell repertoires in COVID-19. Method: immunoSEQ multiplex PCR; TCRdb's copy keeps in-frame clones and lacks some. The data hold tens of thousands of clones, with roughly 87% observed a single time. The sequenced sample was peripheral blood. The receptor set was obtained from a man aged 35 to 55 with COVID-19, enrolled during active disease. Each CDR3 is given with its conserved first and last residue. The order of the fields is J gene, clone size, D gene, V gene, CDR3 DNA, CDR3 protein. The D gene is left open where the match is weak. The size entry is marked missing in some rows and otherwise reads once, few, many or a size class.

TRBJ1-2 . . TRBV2 TGTGCCAGCAGTGAGGGAGACTTGGGTGGCTACACCTTC CASSEGDLGGYTF
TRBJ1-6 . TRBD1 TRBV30 TGTGCCTGGAGCTCCAGGGGGTCCTATAATTCACCCCTCCACTTT CAWSSRGSYNSPLHF
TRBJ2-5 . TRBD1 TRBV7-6 TGTGCCAGCAGCTTAGCCGAGGGGGCCCAAGAGACCCAGTACTTC CASSLAEGAQETQYF
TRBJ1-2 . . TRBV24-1 TGTGCCACCAGTGATTGGGGAGATGGCTACACCTTC CATSDWGDGYTF
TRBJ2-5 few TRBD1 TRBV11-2 TGTGCCAGTCATCGGACAGGGCGAGAGACCCAGTACTTC CASHRTGRETQYF
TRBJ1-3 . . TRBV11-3 TGTGCCAGCAGCCCACGTCCGAGCTCTGGAAACACCATATATTTT CASSPRPSSGNTIYF
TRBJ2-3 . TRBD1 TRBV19 TGTGCCAGTAGTGGGGGACAGCTCACAGATACGCAGTATTTT CASSGGQLTDTQYF
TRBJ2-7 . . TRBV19 TGTGCCAGTAGTATAGAATCGGGAGTCACCTACGAGCAGTACTTC CASSIESGVTYEQYF
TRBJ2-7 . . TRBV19 TGTGCCAGTAGTATCCCCGGGACTGGCGAGCAGTACTTC CASSIPGTGEQYF
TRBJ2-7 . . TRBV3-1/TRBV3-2 TGTGCCAGCAGCCAAGACCCCGCGACAGAGTACGAGCAGTACTTC CASSQDPATEYEQYF
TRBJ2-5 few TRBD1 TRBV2 TGTGCCAGCAGTCTCGAAGGGACAGCTCAAGAGACCCAGTACTTC CASSLEGTAQETQYF
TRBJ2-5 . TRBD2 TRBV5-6 TGTGCCAGCAGCCGGGCTAGCGGGCCTGTGGCCCAGTACTTC CASSRASGPVAQYF
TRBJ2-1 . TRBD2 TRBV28 TGTGCCAGCAATTCCGGGAGCGGGAGCTCCTACAATGAGCAGTTCTTC CASNSGSGSSYNEQFF
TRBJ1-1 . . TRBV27 TGTGCCAGCAGTTTATCATCGGGGGGTATAGGCACTGAAGCTTTCTTT CASSLSSGGIGTEAFF
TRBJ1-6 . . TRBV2 TGTGCCAGCAGTGAATGGGGGGTAAATTCACCCCTCCACTTT CASSEWGVNSPLHF
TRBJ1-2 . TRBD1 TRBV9 TGTGCCAGCAGCGTAGAGGGGACAGGGGGAGATGGCTACACCTTC CASSVEGTGGDGYTF
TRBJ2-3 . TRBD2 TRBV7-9 TGTGCCAGCAGGACGAACTTAGCGGGGACGGATACGCAGTATTTT CASRTNLAGTDTQYF
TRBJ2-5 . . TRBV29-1 TGCAGCGTTGGAGTGGGGCTTGGGACCCAGTACTTC CSVGVGLGTQYF
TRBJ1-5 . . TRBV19 TGTGCCAGCCTTTCCGGGGAACAGGGCACTGGCAATCAGCCCCAGCATTTT CASLSGEQGTGNQPQHF
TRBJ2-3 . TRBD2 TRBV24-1 TGTGCCACCAGTGATGGTGGTAGCGGGGGGAGCACAGATACGCAGTATTTT CATSDGGSGGSTDTQYF
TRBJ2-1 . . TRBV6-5 TGTGCCAGCAGTCAGGGCCTAAGCTCCTACAATGAGCAGTTCTTC CASSQGLSSYNEQFF
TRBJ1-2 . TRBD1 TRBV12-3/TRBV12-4 TGTGCCAGCGTGCGGCAGGGGGGAGGCTACACCTTC CASVRQGGGYTF
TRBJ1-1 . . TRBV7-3 TGTGCCAGCAGCTTAACGCCGATAAACCCATCGACACCTGAAGCTTTCTTT CASSLTPINPSTPEAFF
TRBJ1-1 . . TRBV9 TGTGCCAGCAGCGTAGTCATCGGGGGAACTGAAGCTTTCTTT CASSVVIGGTEAFF
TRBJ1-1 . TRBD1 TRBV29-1 TGCAGCGTTGGCGGGACAGGGACGAACACTGAAGCTTTCTTT CSVGGTGTNTEAFF
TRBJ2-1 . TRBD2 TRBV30 TGTGCCTGGAGTCCTGGTAGCGGGAGGGCCCCAGGAGGCTCCTACAATGAGCAGTTCTTC CAWSPGSGRAPGGSYNEQFF
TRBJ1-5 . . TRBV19 TGTGCCAGTAGTACAAGGACAGAGAAGGCGAATCAGCCCCAGCATTTT CASSTRTEKANQPQHF
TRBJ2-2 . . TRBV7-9 TGTGCCAGCAGCCGGGAATGGAACACCGGGGAGCTGTTTTTT CASSREWNTGELFF
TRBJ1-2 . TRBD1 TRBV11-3 TGTGCCAGCAGCCTAGGAGGGACAGGGGGTTATGGCTACACCTTC CASSLGGTGGYGYTF
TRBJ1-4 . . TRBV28 TGTGCCAGCAGTTTATCCGCAGGGTTACATGAAAAACTGTTTTTT CASSLSAGLHEKLFF
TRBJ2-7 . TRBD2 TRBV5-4 TGTGCCAGCAGCTTGAGGACTAGCCTCTCCTACGAGCAGTACTTC CASSLRTSLSYEQYF
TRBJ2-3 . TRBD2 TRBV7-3 TGTGCCAGCAGCTTAACGGGGACCCATAGCGGGAGGGCCGTAGATACGCAGTATTTT CASSLTGTHSGRAVDTQYF
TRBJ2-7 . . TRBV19 TGTGCCAGTAGTTCCCGGACTACGCCATCCTACGAGCAGTACTTC CASSSRTTPSYEQYF
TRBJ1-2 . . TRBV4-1 TGCGCCAGCAGCCAAGTTTCAGGGTTAAACTATGGCTACACCTTC CASSQVSGLNYGYTF
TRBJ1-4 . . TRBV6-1 TGTGCCAGCAGTGTGGACAGCGGAGCTTTTGCAACTAATGAAAAACTGTTTTTT CASSVDSGAFATNEKLFF
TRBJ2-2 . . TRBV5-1 TGCGCCAGCAGATCGGAGGGGCACACCGGGGAGCTGTTTTTT CASRSEGHTGELFF
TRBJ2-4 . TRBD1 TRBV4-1 TGCGCCAGCAGCCCTCAATCTGGGACAGGGGGACGAGGCATTCAGTACTTC CASSPQSGTGGRGIQYF
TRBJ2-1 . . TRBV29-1 TGCAGCGTCCCGAGACGAGGACAGGCGGGGATTGGTGAGCAGTTCTTC CSVPRRGQAGIGEQFF
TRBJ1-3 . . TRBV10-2 TGCGCCAGCAGTGAGTCGGGAGGGAGTGGGAACACCATATATTTT CASSESGGSGNTIYF